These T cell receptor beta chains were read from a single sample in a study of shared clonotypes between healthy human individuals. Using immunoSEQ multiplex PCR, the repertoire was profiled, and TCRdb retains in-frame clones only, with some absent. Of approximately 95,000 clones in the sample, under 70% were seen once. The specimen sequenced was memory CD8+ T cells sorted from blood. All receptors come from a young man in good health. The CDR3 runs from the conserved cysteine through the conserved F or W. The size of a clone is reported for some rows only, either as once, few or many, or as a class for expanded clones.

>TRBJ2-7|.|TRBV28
CASEKSSYEQYF
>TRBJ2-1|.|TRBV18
CASSPLGLASPNEQFF
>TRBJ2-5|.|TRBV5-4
CASSLVREQETQYF
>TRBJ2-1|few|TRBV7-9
CASSLVVHEQFF
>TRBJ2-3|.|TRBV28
CASNTDSNTQYF
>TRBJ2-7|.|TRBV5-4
CASSLAPPYEQYF
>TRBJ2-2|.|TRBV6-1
CASSEGLPTGELFF
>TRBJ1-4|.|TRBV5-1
CASSLGGVGEKLFF
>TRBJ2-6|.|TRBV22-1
CPGRYFSEQSRANVLTF
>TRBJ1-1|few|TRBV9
CASSVVQGGTEAFF
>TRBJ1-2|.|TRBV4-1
CASSPQTGGGYGYTF
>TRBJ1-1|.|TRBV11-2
CASSLDGTRTEAFF
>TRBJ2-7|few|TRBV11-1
CASSEGQTYEQYF
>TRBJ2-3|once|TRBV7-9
CASSPTSGGSTDTQYF
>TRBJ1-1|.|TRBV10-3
CAISDLTGAFF
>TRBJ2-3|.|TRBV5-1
CASSLLRDSSDTQYF
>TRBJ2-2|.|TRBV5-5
CASSFLGQPHAGELFF
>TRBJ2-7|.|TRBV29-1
CSVEATYEQYF
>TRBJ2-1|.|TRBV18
CASSPLGLAGGPGEQFF
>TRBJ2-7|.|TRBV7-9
CASSPGGPYEQYF
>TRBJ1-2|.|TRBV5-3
CARRFGVVKTYGYTF
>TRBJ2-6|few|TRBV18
CASSPTGTGNSGANVLTF